The 27 T cell receptor beta chains in this list originate from one sample, sequenced in a study of beta chain features in type 1 diabetes. Reverse transcription of all isolated RNA meant that expressed TCRB transcripts were sequenced. The table came from immunoSEQ multiplex PCR; TCRdb's copy has only in-frame clones and leaves some out. In the table there are roughly 350,000 clones, 9.5% to 11% of which are singletons. Sequenced sample: naive CD4+ T cells from blood. These receptors all come from a woman aged 25 to 39 in good health.

The V call is TRBV6-5, the J call TRBJ2-5, with 10 bases fitting TRBD2. The CDR3 contains 15 residues. V was clipped by 0 bases and J by 6 bases; unmatched bases: 4. Germline CDR1 MNHEY, CDR2 SVGAGI. The CDR3 protein is CASSYSASGRKTQYF. CDR3 bases: TGTGCCAGCAGTTACTCGGCTAGCGGGAGAAAGACCCAGTACTTC.

This clone was seen only a few times. V is TRBV5-1 and J is TRBJ2-5; maybe TRBD1 (6 bases). The CDR3 length is 15 residues. Trimming shortened V by 3 bases and J by 1 base, and 13 bases separated the two germline ends. The V gene's germline CDR1 is SGHRS and CDR2 YFSETQ. The CDR3 reads CASSSLRGLQETQYF. The CDR3, as DNA: TGCGCCAGCAGCTCCCTCAGGGGCCTCCAAGAGACCCAGTACTTC.

The DNA of the CDR3 is TGTGCCAGCTCACCCGTATTTCTAGCGGGAGGGACGGCTGAGCAGTTCTTC. Amino acids: CASSPVFLAGGTAEQFF. The V and J genes are TRBV18 and TRBJ2-1, with 12 bases lining up with TRBD2. With V trimmed by 3 bases and J by 9 bases, 12 bases remained unmatched. The CDR3 sequence is 17 residues long. CDR1 is KGHSH and CDR2 is LQKENI in the germline V gene.

This chain connects TRBV28 to TRBJ2-1, with TRBD1 identical over 9 bases. The germline V gene encodes CDR1 MDHEN and CDR2 SYDVKM. Trimming removed 3 bases from V and 4 bases from J; junction bases left unmatched: 4. CDR3 size: 15 residues. The CDR3 sequence is CASSFIGQGYNEQFF. DNA for the CDR3: TGTGCCAGCAGTTTTATCGGACAGGGGTACAATGAGCAGTTCTTC. Full variable domain (remainder filled in from reference TRBV28 and TRBJ2-1): DVKVTQSSRYLVKRTGEKVFLECVQDMDHENMFWYRQDPGLGLRLIYFSYDVKMKEKGDIPEGYSVSREKKERFSLILESASTNQTSMYLCASSFIGQGYNEQFFGPGTRLTVL.

In its sample, this clone was seen a few times. The J gene is TRBJ1-2, the V gene TRBV30; 10 nucleotides line up with TRBD1. Germline values: CDR1 GTSNPN, CDR2 SVGIG (reference sequence). The V gene end was trimmed by 1 base and the J gene end by 3 bases; junction bases not matched to a gene: 5. The CDR3 covers 15 residues. CDR3 in DNA: TGTGCCTGGAGTGCAACCGGGACAGGGGACTATGGCTACACCTTC. It encodes CAWSATGTGDYGYTF.

The gene calls are TRBV9 and TRBJ2-1; 11 nucleotides line up with TRBD2. Germline V gives CDR1 SGDLS, CDR2 YYNGEE. The junction had 6 bases not matched to a gene; V was cut back by 3 bases and J by 4 bases. The CDR3 consists of 16 residues. CDR3 sequence (DNA): TGTGCCAGCAGCGCCGGGGGGACTAGCGGTTACAATGAGCAGTTCTTC. Amino acid sequence: CASSAGGTSGYNEQFF. Looking up the rest from reference TRBV9 and TRBJ2-1 gives the full variable domain: DSGVTQTPKHLITATGQRVTLRCSPRSGDLSVYWYQQSLDQGLQFLIQYYNGEERAKGNILERFSAQQFPDLHSELNLSSLELGDSALYFCASSAGGTSGYNEQFFGPGTRLTVL.

In nucleotides, the CDR3 is TGTGCCACCAGCAGAGAATACGGGGGGGGAAGCTCCTACGAGCAGTACTTC. Its translation: CATSREYGGGSSYEQYF. J is TRBJ2-7 and V is TRBV15; 8 bases agree with TRBD2. Germline V CDR1 and CDR2: LNHNV, YYDKDF (reference sequence). V shed 0 bases and J 0 bases; nucleotides not matched to a gene: 7. This CDR3 comprises 17 residues.

This clone was picked up a small number of times. The rearrangement links TRBV19 to TRBJ2-6; 7 nucleotides align to TRBD1. In germline, CDR1 is LNHDA, CDR2 SQIVND (reference sequence). V shed 5 bases, J shed 0 bases, and the junction held 7 bases outside the gene matches. The CDR3 has 17 residues. In DNA form, the CDR3 reads TGTGCCAGTAGTGTGACAGGGATAAGCTCTGGGGCCAACGTCCTGACTTTC. It yields the protein CASSVTGISSGANVLTF.

This clone turned up a few times. V gene TRBV19 combines with J gene TRBJ2-1, with a tentative D call TRBD1 (5 bases). There are 13 residues in the CDR3. V lost 2 bases to trimming and J lost 6 bases, with 8 bases between them. Per germline, CDR1 LNHDA and CDR2 SQIVND (reference sequence). The CDR3 DNA is TGTGCCAGTAGTATACAGGGTGGCAATGAGCAGTTCTTC. Its protein is CASSIQGGNEQFF.

This clone has just a few counts. The J gene is TRBJ1-1, the V gene TRBV19; possible D gene TRBD1, 6 bases. CDR1 and CDR2 (germline): LNHDA, SQIVND (reference sequence). The CDR3 length is 13 residues. Trimming shortened V by 7 bases and J by 2 bases, and 11 bases separated the two germline ends. DNA for the CDR3: TGTGCCAGTACTCAGGGACAAAACACTGAAGCTTTCTTT. Protein product: CASTQGQNTEAFF.

V is TRBV28 and J is TRBJ2-3; 8 bases map to TRBD2. CDR1 and CDR2 from the germline V gene are MDHEN and SYDVKM. With 7 bases clipped from V and 6 bases from J, the junction kept 12 bases outside the gene matches. The CDR3 length is 15 residues. The CDR3 spells CASNIPGLGRDTQYF. CDR3 DNA sequence: TGTGCCAGCAATATACCGGGACTAGGAAGGGATACGCAGTATTTT.

The chain links TRBV7-3 to TRBJ1-2, with 9 bases matching TRBD1. CDR1 SGHTA and CDR2 FQGTGA come from the germline V gene. The CDR3 has 15 residues. J lost 1 base, V lost 5 bases, and 5 bases had no gene match. This chain's CDR3 is CASSQTGGSNYGYTF. For the CDR3, the DNA is TGTGCCAGCAGCCAGACAGGGGGAAGTAACTATGGCTACACCTTC.

J is TRBJ1-5 and V is TRBV19, with 7 bases fitting TRBD1. CDR1 is LNHDA and CDR2 is SQIVND in the germline V gene (reference sequence). The CDR3 totals 14 residues. Trimming took 7 bases from V and 4 from J; bases not matched to a gene: 7. The CDR3 loop is CASTLGQLNQPQHF. CDR3 DNA: TGTGCCAGTACCCTGGGACAGCTTAATCAGCCCCAGCATTTT.

The chain combines TRBV7-2 with TRBJ1-2, with D perhaps matching TRBD1 (6 bases). The V and J ends lost 3 bases and 6 bases respectively, with 17 bases between them. The germline V gene encodes CDR1 SGHTA and CDR2 FQGNSA. The CDR3 extends over 15 amino acids. The CDR3 sequence is CASSFPTRGLDGYTF. In DNA, the CDR3 is TGTGCCAGCAGCTTCCCCACCAGGGGTTTGGATGGCTACACCTTC.

This chain links TRBV7-2 with TRBJ1-5, with 10 positions matching TRBD1. The CDR3 has 16 residues. CDR1 is SGHTA and CDR2 is FQGNSA in the germline V gene. The V gene end was trimmed by 5 bases and the J gene end by 6 bases; junction bases not matched to a gene: 10. CDR3 sequence (DNA): TGTGCCAGCAGCCGAAGGGGGACAGGGGAGGGTCAGCCCCAGCATTTT. It codes for CASSRRGTGEGQPQHF.

The chain is built from TRBV5-4 and TRBJ2-2; D not certain. The germline V gene encodes CDR1 SGHNT and CDR2 YYREEE (reference sequence). The length of the CDR3 is 15 residues. V lost 1 base to trimming and J lost 6 bases, with 13 bases between them. CDR3 nucleotide sequence: TGTGCCAGCAGCTTGTTTAATAGGCAGGCCGGGGAGCTGTTTTTT. It specifies CASSLFNRQAGELFF.

The chain is built from TRBV11-2 and TRBJ1-2, with 10 bases fitting TRBD1. Germline-derived CDR1 and CDR2 are SGHAT and FQNNGV. The CDR3 totals 16 residues. The V gene end was trimmed by 5 bases and the J gene end by 2 bases; junction bases not matched to a gene: 8. The CDR3: CASSDRDRGPNYGYTF. The DNA for the CDR3 is TGTGCCAGCAGCGACCGGGACAGGGGCCCAAACTATGGCTACACCTTC.

V is TRBV30 and J is TRBJ1-4; TRBD1 might be the D (6 bases). Germline CDR1 GTSNPN, CDR2 SVGIG (reference sequence). Trimming took 1 base from V and 3 from J, leaving 6 bases between them. The CDR3 covers 13 residues. CDR3 region: CAWSDRANEKLFF. For the CDR3, the DNA is TGTGCCTGGAGTGACAGGGCTAATGAAAAACTGTTTTTT.

This clone was seen many times. The rearrangement joins TRBV29-1 to TRBJ2-5, with TRBD2 as a possible D gene (5 bases). The germline gives CDR1 SQVTM, CDR2 ANQGSEA. The V and J ends lost 7 bases and 8 bases respectively, with 11 bases between them. CDR3 length: 10 amino acids. CDR3 nucleotides: TGCAGCGCCTCCCGGGGAACCCAGTACTTC. As protein: CSASRGTQYF.

The V call is TRBV28, the J call TRBJ2-7; the D is unclear. V lost 2 bases and J 3 bases, leaving 8 bases between the germline ends. There are 13 residues in the CDR3. Germline CDR1 MDHEN, CDR2 SYDVKM. The CDR3 loop is CASSLAPGYEQYF. DNA for the CDR3: TGTGCCAGCAGTTTAGCACCAGGCTACGAGCAGTACTTC.

CDR3 protein: CASSVAVSSGANVLTF. CDR3 coding DNA: TGTGCCAGCAGCGTAGCGGTGAGCTCTGGGGCCAACGTCCTGACTTTC. This chain links TRBV9 with TRBJ2-6, with D uncertain. CDR1 and CDR2 (germline): SGDLS, YYNGEE. This CDR3 region has 16 residues. V was cut by 0 bases and J by 0 bases, with 7 bases left in between.

This clone was seen a handful of times. The genes are TRBV30 and TRBJ2-5, with TRBD2 identical over 7 bases. Germline V gene sequence: CDR1 GTSNPN, CDR2 SVGIG (reference sequence). The CDR3 has 14 amino acids. Trimming took 1 base from V and 1 from J; bases not matched to a gene: 3. In nucleotides, the CDR3 is TGTGCCTGGAGTGGCCTAGCGGTCCAAGAGACCCAGTACTTC. Translated, it gives CAWSGLAVQETQYF.

This clone occurred a few times. CDR3 sequence: CAWTLSGSSTDTQYF. The CDR3 DNA reads TGTGCCTGGACTCTGAGCGGGAGTAGCACAGATACGCAGTATTTT. The J gene is TRBJ2-3, the V gene TRBV30; the match to TRBD2 covers 8 bases. The CDR3 runs 15 residues. V was pared by 4 bases and J by 0 bases, with 6 bases of the junction left unmatched. In germline, CDR1 is GTSNPN, CDR2 SVGIG (reference sequence).

J is TRBJ1-5 and V is TRBV18; TRBD1 might be the D (6 bases). The CDR3 runs to 16 residues. V was pared by 4 bases and J by 1 base, with 14 bases between. The V gene's germline CDR1 is KGHSH and CDR2 LQKENI. CDR3 protein: CASSLVQGISNQPQHF. CDR3 DNA sequence: TGTGCCAGCTCACTCGTCCAGGGGATCAGCAATCAGCCCCAGCATTTT.

This clone has only a few counts. The chain joins TRBV5-1 to TRBJ2-1; TRBD1 aligns across 8 bases. V lost 3 bases and J lost 5; bases outside the gene matches: 13. CDR3 length equals 17 residues. Germline lookup yields CDR1 SGHRS and CDR2 YFSETQ. CDR3 DNA sequence: TGCGCCAGCAGCTCGGCGGACAGGGCCAGGATGCACAATGAGCAGTTCTTC. It encodes CASSSADRARMHNEQFF.

The chain couples TRBV5-4 to TRBJ1-1, with 10 bases that match TRBD1. CDR1 and CDR2 from the germline V gene are SGHNT and YYREEE (reference sequence). The V segment lost 4 bases and the J segment 4 bases; nucleotides outside the gene matches: 7. The CDR3 consists of 15 residues. The CDR3 spells CASSIEGQGSTEAFF. CDR3 nucleotide sequence: TGTGCCAGCAGCATTGAGGGACAGGGGAGCACTGAAGCTTTCTTT.

The V gene is TRBV7-2, the J gene TRBJ2-5; D remains unclear. CDR3 length: 13 amino acids. Germline CDR1 is SGHTA and CDR2 is FQGNSA. V shed 3 bases and J shed 4 bases, with 9 bases lying between them. The CDR3 DNA reads TGTGCCAGCAGCTTGACGTCGGGAGAGACCCAGTACTTC. Protein product: CASSLTSGETQYF.